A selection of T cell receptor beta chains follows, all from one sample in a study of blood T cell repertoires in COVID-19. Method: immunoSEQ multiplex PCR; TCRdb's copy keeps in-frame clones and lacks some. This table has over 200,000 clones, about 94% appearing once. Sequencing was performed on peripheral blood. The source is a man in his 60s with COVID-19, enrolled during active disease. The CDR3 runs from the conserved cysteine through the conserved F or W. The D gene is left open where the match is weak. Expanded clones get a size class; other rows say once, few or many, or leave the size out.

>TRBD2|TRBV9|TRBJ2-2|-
CASSQAGGTTGELFF
TGTGCCAGCAGCCAAGCGGGAGGGACCACCGGGGAGCTGTTTTTT
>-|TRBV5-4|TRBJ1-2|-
CASSFTGYYGYTF
TGTGCCAGCAGCTTCACAGGTTATTATGGCTACACCTTC
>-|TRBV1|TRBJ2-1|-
CTSSKSGTAYNEQFF
TGCACCAGCAGTAAAAGCGGGACCGCCTACAATGAGCAGTTCTTC
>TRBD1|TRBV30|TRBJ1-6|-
CAWRGPGTGNSPLHF
TGTGCCTGGAGGGGACCCGGGACAGGGAATTCACCCCTCCACTTT
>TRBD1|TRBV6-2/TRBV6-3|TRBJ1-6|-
CASSHDGTGDNSPLHF
TGTGCCAGCAGTCACGACGGGACAGGTGATAATTCACCCCTCCACTTT
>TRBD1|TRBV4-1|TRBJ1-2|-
CASSQVGQGGYGYTF
TGCGCCAGCAGCCAAGTGGGGCAGGGGGGCTATGGCTACACCTTC
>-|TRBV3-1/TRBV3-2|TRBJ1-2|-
CASSQSEGPSSF
TGTGCCAGCAGCCAATCGGAGGGCCCGTCATCCTTC
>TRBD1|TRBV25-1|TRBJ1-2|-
CASSEEGAGGYGYTF
TGTGCCAGCAGTGAAGAAGGGGCAGGGGGGTATGGCTACACCTTC
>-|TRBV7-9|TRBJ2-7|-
CASSSGLPPYEQYF
TGTGCCAGCAGCTCCGGACTGCCTCCCTACGAGCAGTACTTC
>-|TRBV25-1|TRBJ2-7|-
CASRPGGSYEQYF
TGTGCCAGCAGGCCAGGGGGGTCTTACGAGCAGTACTTC
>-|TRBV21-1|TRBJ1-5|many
CASSNRGAGNQPQHF
TGTGCCAGCAGCAACAGGGGAGCCGGCAATCAGCCCCAGCATTTT
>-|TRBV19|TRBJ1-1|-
CASSISGVGTEAFF
TGTGCCAGTAGTATAAGCGGGGTGGGCACTGAAGCTTTCTTT
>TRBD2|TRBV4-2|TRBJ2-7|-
CASSQDGGTYEQYF
TGTGCCAGCAGCCAAGACGGGGGGACCTACGAGCAGTACTTC
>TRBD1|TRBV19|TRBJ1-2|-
CASSIRPTGGDYGYTF
TGTGCCAGTAGTATAAGACCGACAGGGGGGGACTATGGCTACACCTTC
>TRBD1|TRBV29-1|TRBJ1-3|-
CSVAGTAGNTIYF
TGCAGCGTCGCCGGGACAGCTGGAAACACCATATATTTT
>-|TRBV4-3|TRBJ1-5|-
CASSQAGAGQPQHF
TGCGCCAGCAGCCAAGCAGGGGCAGGTCAGCCCCAGCATTTT
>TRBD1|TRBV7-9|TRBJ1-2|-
CASGTGGYDGYTF
TGTGCCAGTGGGACAGGGGGGTACGATGGCTACACCTTC
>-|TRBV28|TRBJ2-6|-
CASSFLVGAISGANVLTF
TGTGCCAGCAGTTTCTTGGTGGGGGCTATCTCAGGGGCCAACGTCCTGACTTTC
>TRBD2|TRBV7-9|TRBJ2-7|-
CASSPLAGGLYEQYF
TGTGCCAGCAGCCCACTAGCGGGAGGGCTCTACGAGCAGTACTTC
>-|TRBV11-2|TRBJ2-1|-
CASSAARYNEQFF
TGTGCCAGCAGCGCAGCGCGGTACAATGAGCAGTTCTTC
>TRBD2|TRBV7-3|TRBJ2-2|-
CASSPTSGRANTGELFF
TGTGCCAGCAGCCCCACTAGCGGGAGGGCGAACACCGGGGAGCTGTTTTTT
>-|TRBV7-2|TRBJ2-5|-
CASSRGAGGVETQYF
TGTGCCAGCAGCCGGGGGGCGGGTGGTGTGGAGACCCAGTACTTC
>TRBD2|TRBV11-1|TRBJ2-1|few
CASGRASREQFF
TGTGCCAGCGGGAGGGCCTCCCGTGAGCAGTTCTTC
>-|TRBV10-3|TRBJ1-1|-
CAITSREDTEAFF
TGTGCCATCACCAGCCGGGAGGACACTGAAGCTTTCTTT
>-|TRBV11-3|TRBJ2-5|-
CASAAGNQETQYF
TGTGCCAGCGCAGCGGGCAACCAAGAGACCCAGTACTTC
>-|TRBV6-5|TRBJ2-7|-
CASLQGFYEQYF
TGTGCCAGCCTACAGGGTTTTTACGAGCAGTACTTC
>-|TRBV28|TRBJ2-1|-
CATRAGNEQFF
TGTGCCACCCGAGCGGGCAATGAGCAGTTCTTC
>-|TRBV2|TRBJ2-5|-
CASSRGSETQYF
TGTGCCAGCAGTCGGGGGTCGGAGACCCAGTACTTC
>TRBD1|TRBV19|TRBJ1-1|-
CASSEQGNIDTEAFF
TGTGCCAGTAGTGAACAGGGGAATATAGACACTGAAGCTTTCTTT
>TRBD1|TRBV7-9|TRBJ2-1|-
CASSPWGGQGDNEQFF
TGTGCCAGCAGCCCCTGGGGGGGACAGGGTGACAATGAGCAGTTCTTC
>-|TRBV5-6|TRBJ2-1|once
CASSLTVFHEQFF
TGTGCCAGCAGCTTGACAGTCTTCCATGAGCAGTTCTTC
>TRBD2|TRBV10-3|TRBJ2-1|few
CAISEMASGKNEQFF
TGTGCCATCAGTGAAATGGCTAGCGGGAAGAATGAGCAGTTCTTC
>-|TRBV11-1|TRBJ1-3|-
CASSRNRALRNTIYF
TGTGCCAGCAGCCGAAACAGGGCCCTCAGAAACACCATATATTTT
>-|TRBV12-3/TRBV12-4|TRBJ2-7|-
CASSFGEDVEQYF
TGTGCCAGCAGTTTCGGGGAAGACGTCGAGCAGTACTTC
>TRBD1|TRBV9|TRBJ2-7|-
CASSRQGAYEQYF
TGTGCCAGCAGCCGACAGGGGGCCTACGAGCAGTACTTC
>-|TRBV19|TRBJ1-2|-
CASSIDLSNRINYGYTF
TGTGCCAGTAGTATAGATTTGAGCAACAGGATTAACTATGGCTACACCTTC
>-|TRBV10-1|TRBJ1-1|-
CASSEGGLRNTEAFF
TGCGCCAGCAGTGAAGGGGGTTTAAGGAACACTGAAGCTTTCTTT
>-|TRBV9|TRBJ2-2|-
CASSPSTGGNTGELFF
TGTGCCAGCAGCCCCTCGACAGGAGGTAACACCGGGGAGCTGTTTTTT
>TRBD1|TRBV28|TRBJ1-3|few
CASSLYGTGLGNTIYF
TGTGCCAGCAGTTTATATGGGACAGGGCTTGGAAACACCATATATTTT
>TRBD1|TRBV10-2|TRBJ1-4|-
CASSEPDRGLNEKLFF
TGCGCCAGCAGTGAGCCAGACAGGGGCCTTAATGAAAAACTGTTTTTT
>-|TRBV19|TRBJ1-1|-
CASMRGFPPNTEAFF
TGTGCCAGTATGAGGGGGTTCCCTCCCAACACTGAAGCTTTCTTT
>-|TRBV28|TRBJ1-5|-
CASSSATGGNQPQHF
TGTGCCAGCAGTTCCGCCACAGGTGGAAATCAGCCCCAGCATTTT
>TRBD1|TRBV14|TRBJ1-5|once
CASSPTGASNQPQHF
TGTGCCAGCAGCCCGACAGGGGCGAGCAATCAGCCCCAGCATTTT
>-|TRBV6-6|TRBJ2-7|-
CASSYGAREMQYF
TGTGCCAGCAGTTACGGAGCTCGGGAGATGCAGTACTTC